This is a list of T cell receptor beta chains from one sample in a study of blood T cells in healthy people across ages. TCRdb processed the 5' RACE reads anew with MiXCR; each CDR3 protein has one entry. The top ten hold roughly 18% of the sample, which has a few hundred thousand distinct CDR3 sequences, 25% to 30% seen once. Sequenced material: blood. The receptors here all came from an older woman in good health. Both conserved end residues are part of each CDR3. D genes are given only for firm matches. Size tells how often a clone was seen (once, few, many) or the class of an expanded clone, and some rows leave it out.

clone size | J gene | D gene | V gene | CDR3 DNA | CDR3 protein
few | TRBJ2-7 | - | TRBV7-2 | TGTGCCAGCAGCTCAGAGGCGGGGCAAGAGCAGTACTTC | CASSSEAGQEQYF
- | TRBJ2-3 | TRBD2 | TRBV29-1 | TGCAGCGCCGGGGAGACTAGCGTCCGAGCCCCCACAGATACGCAGTATTTT | CSAGETSVRAPTDTQYF
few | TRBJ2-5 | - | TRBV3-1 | TGTGCCAGCAGCCAAGGGGGGGCCACCCAGTACTTC | CASSQGGATQYF
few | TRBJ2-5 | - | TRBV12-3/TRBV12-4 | TGTGCCAGCAGTTTAGTAGACCGACAAGAGACCCAGTACTTC | CASSLVDRQETQYF
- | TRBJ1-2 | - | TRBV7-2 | TGTGCCAGCAGCGCCTCGGGACCGCCCTATGGCTACACCTTC | CASSASGPPYGYTF
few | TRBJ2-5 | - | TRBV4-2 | TGTGCCAGCAGCCAAGGTCAGGCCGTACCACAAGAGACCCAGTACTTC | CASSQGQAVPQETQYF
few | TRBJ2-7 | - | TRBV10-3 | TGTGCCATCGGAACCGGGACCGTCAACGAGCAGTACTTC | CAIGTGTVNEQYF
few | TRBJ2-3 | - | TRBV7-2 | TGTGCCAGCAGCTTAGTGGTTCATACGCGGTATTTT | CASSLVVHTRYF
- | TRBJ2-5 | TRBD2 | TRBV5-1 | TGCGCCAGCAGCTTCCCTAGCGGGGTACAAGAGACCCAGTACTTC | CASSFPSGVQETQYF
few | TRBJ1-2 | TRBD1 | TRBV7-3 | TGTGCCAGCAGCACAGGACAGGGGGCTGGCTACACCTTC | CASSTGQGAGYTF
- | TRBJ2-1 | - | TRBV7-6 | TGTGCCAGCAGCTTCCCGGACCGATACAATGAGCAGTTCTTC | CASSFPDRYNEQFF
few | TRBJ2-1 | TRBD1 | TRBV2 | TGTGCCAGCAGTGCAGGACAGGGGTTTTATGAGCAGTTCTTC | CASSAGQGFYEQFF
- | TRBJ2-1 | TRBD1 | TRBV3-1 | TGTGCCAGCAGCCACCTGGGACAGAGTAATGAGCAGTTCTTC | CASSHLGQSNEQFF
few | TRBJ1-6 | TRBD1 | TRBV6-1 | TGTGCCAGCAGTGTCGGGACAGGGATCTATAATTCACCCCTCCACTTT | CASSVGTGIYNSPLHF
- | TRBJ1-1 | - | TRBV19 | TGTGCCAGTAGTCGTGCCGTAGGGACTGAAGCTTTCTTT | CASSRAVGTEAFF
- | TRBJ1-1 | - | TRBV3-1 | TGTGCCAGCAAATCCTCCTTGGACACTGAAGCTTTCTTT | CASKSSLDTEAFF
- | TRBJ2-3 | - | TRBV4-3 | TGCGCCAGCAGCGCACGCATACCGAAAGTAGATACGCAGTATTTT | CASSARIPKVDTQYF
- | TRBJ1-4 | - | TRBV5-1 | TGCGCCAGCAGCTTTGCACCTTCAACTAATGAAAAACTGTTTTTT | CASSFAPSTNEKLFF